The rows below give T cell receptor beta chains drawn from one sample of a study of metastatic and nonmetastatic thyroid tumors. TCRdb reanalyzed the PCR reads via MiXCR. The sample has more than 10,000 clones; 31% are singletons. Sequencing used tumor tissue. These receptors came from a male donor with papillary thyroid cancer or a benign thyroid nodule (not recorded which). Some clones in this sample may be carry-over from other donors' samples. Both conserved end residues are trimmed from each CDR3.

v_call	cdr3_aa
TRBV9	ASSVGENSKYTGELF
TRBV11-1	ASSLTSGETFNVQF
TRBV7-9	ASSSRGSGETQY
TRBV20-1	SARVRGGVGYT
TRBV7-7	ASSLETGAHYEQY
TRBV4-2	ASSHTGTGGFVIYNEQF
TRBV7-6	ASSPRPGTDPYEQY
TRBV20-1	SARAPKTGRAVTFGEQY
TRBV24-1	ATSEKQGSVGYT
TRBV6-4	ASSEGETDTQY
TRBV5-1	ASSLDRPYGYT
TRBV19	ATRMLAGGYTQY
TRBV5-1	ASSSSQGGETQY
TRBV30	AWSWGPPPYEQY
TRBV19	ASSPRDRETQY
TRBV6-5	ASSYRRDRPPYGYT
TRBV9	ASSVWVSNQPQH
TRBV7-2	ASSLGFGRAYGYT
TRBV7-6	ASSLKADGTEAF
TRBV3-1	ASSQHLDPGQETQY
TRBV6-2/TRBV6-3	ASSYYSTDTQY
TRBV27	ASSEQTSTDTQY
TRBV20-1	SAIKPGLAGAILTYEQY
TRBV12-3/TRBV12-4	ASSNRDKRYNEQF
TRBV20-1	SANLHATNEKLF
TRBV20-1	SVNRDRAYEQY
TRBV11-2	ASSPRSSYNSPLH
TRBV6-6	ASSLLGTSGSTGELF
TRBV6-5	ASSYSGFGTQY
TRBV6-1	ASSPARPYEQY
TRBV28	ASSPFGIVVTYEQY
TRBV30	ANSGSSMDTQY
TRBV5-1	ASSPGGAWGYT
TRBV20-1	SAIRGRTDTQY
TRBV2	ASIRGRGYEQY
TRBV11-2	ASSPTRGASSPLH
TRBV20-1	SASGQGNSPLH
TRBV11-2	ASNKEGTLAYNEQF
TRBV4-2	ASSQGRGGREEGTQY
TRBV12-3/TRBV12-4	ASSKGTATYEQY
TRBV5-1	ASSTSTGDTEAF
TRBV27	ASSLSAGGPYEQY
TRBV20-1	SAIGWNSNQPQH
TRBV6-1	ASIPSGSQYNEQF
TRBV11-2	ASSLVVIGGRSNEQF
TRBV6-1	ASSLDKSGTEAF
TRBV5-1	ASRARGGETQY
TRBV7-2	ASSFRGYGNIQY
TRBV6-6	ASSYRHHSYEQY
TRBV27	ASSLSAVPYEQY
TRBV28	ARSIPGRDYNVQF
TRBV6-1	ASGPKTGTIYGYT